This T cell receptor (beta chain) stems from a study of T cell responses to AZD1222 COVID-19 vaccine. Broader study findings: Two AZD1222 administrations were followed by greater Spike-specific TCR breadth and depth. Regions 160-218 and 743-854 held dominance among vaccine-associated CD4 TCRs, which spanned spike. Recipients of AZD1222 seropositive at baseline numbered only 6 or 7. Donors skewed white British and female; clonal diversity was possibly underestimated.

Measured with immunoSEQ multiplex PCR; TCRdb has only the in-frame clones, and not every one. This sample has over 100,000 clones, with 88% found just once. Germline V gives CDR1 GTSNPN, CDR2 SVGIG (reference sequence). The CDR3 length is 14 residues. V gave up 4 bases and J gave up 9 bases; unmatched junction bases: 8. As for this clone: Its antigen is not known.

The chain links TRBV30 to TRBJ2-7; TRBD2 aligns across 14 bases. The sequencing used peripheral blood, collected on day 0 of AZD1222 vaccination. The clonotype originates from an adult in good health. The CDR3 region is CAWTPGLAGVGQYF. As DNA, the CDR3 is TGTGCCTGGACCCCGGGACTAGCGGGAGTGGGGCAGTACTTC.